This T cell receptor beta chain was recorded in a study of blood T cell repertoires in COVID-19. Study details: Spain, Italy and the United States supplied samples that represented acute and convalescent COVID-19. PBMCs, B-cell-depleted T cells, or T cells provided the cDNA or gDNA that made up the material.

The V segment lost 4 bases and the J segment 1 base; nucleotides outside the gene matches: 6. The CDR3 is made up of 15 amino acids. Germline CDR1 is SGHNT and CDR2 is YYREEE (reference sequence). In the original analysis: Reference gene primer amplification yielded estimated nucleated cell counts. Method: immunoSEQ multiplex PCR; TCRdb's copy keeps in-frame clones and lacks some. That table is the source of V, J and clone size, and D and trimming were worked out from the DNA. In the table there are 100,000 to 140,000 clones, approximately 90% of which are singletons. This TCR was sampled from a woman in her twenties or thirties with acute or convalescent COVID-19. Sample: peripheral blood. J is TRBJ2-7 and V is TRBV5-4, with 9 bases identical to TRBD1. The CDR3 nucleotides read TGTGCCAGCAGCCAAGGGGGGACAGGGTCCTACGAGCAGTACTTC. This codes for CASSQGGTGSYEQYF.